The sequence of this T cell receptor beta chain was determined in a study of blood T cell repertoires in COVID-19. About the research overall: Material from acute and convalescent COVID-19 was sourced from the United States, Italy and Spain. Nucleic acid was either cDNA or gDNA, and it came from T cells, B-cell-depleted T cells, or PBMCs.

Authors' data handling: From reference gene primer amplification, estimates of nucleated cell counts were derived. The method was immunoSEQ multiplex PCR; TCRdb's version includes in-frame clones alone and lacks a portion of them. That table furnishes V, J and clone size, whereas the DNA furnished D and trimming. The data show tens of thousands of clones, over 85% seen once. Trimming left V 5 bases short and J 0 bases short, with 13 bases between. The germline V gene encodes CDR1 SGHTA and CDR2 FQGTGA. The CDR3 covers 15 residues. This receptor was taken from a man in his fifties or sixties with acute or convalescent COVID-19. Material: peripheral blood. The rearrangement links TRBV7-3 to TRBJ1-2, with D perhaps TRBD1 (5 bases). The CDR3 spells CASSPNGGTNYGYTF. In DNA form, the CDR3 reads TGTGCCAGCAGCCCGAACGGGGGGACTAACTATGGCTACACCTTC.